The 22 T cell receptor beta chains given below trace back to one sample, sequenced in a study of PD-L1 blockade in urothelial cancer. Here immunoSEQ multiplex PCR was the method, and the copy in TCRdb shows in-frame clones only, minus some. The data show 35,000 or so clones, just over 35% seen once. The specimen was tumor tissue, collected before atezolizumab (anti-PD-L1) treatment. The receptors were sampled from a man between 60 and 70 years old with urothelial cancer.

This clone appeared a single time. The chain joins TRBV28 to TRBJ2-1; 10 bases are a match to TRBD2. The J segment lost 8 bases and the V segment lost 6 bases, leaving 13 bases of the junction unmatched. Germline V gene lookup returns CDR1 MDHEN and CDR2 SYDVKM. The CDR3 runs 16 residues. The CDR3 DNA reads as TGTGCCAGCAGATCCCAGCGGGAGGGCCGAGGAGATGAGCAGTTCTTC. Residues: CASRSQREGRGDEQFF.

Only a few counts were recorded for this clone. This chain connects TRBV6-8 to TRBJ1-2; D is unresolved. CDR1 and CDR2 (germline): MNHGY, SAAAGT. The CDR3 is 13 residues long. The V end lost 5 bases, the J end lost 5 bases, and 12 bases lay between the germline ends. The CDR3 DNA reads as TGTGCCAGCAGTCCCCGGACTCAGTATGGCTACACCTTC. Protein: CASSPRTQYGYTF.

This clone was detected a few times. The J gene is TRBJ2-7, the V gene TRBV28; a possible D gene is TRBD1 (6 bases). CDR1 and CDR2 from the germline V gene are MDHEN and SYDVKM. The CDR3 runs to 15 residues. V lost 5 bases, J lost 1 base, and 15 bases lay in between. This CDR3 reads CASSPPRGHSYEQYF. The CDR3 DNA is TGTGCCAGCAGTCCACCCCGGGGACATTCCTACGAGCAGTACTTC.

The J gene is TRBJ2-7, the V gene TRBV6-8, with D possibly being TRBD2 (7 bases). The germline CDR1 and CDR2 sequences are MNHGY and SAAAGT. V gave up 10 bases and J gave up 4 bases, with 17 bases separating them. CDR3 length: 13 amino acids. The CDR3 loop is CAIRVGGGYEQYF. The DNA for the CDR3 is TGTGCCATCAGAGTAGGGGGGGGTTACGAGCAGTACTTC.

The V call is TRBV29-1, the J call TRBJ2-6; D remains unclear. Germline CDR1 is SQVTM and CDR2 is ANQGSEA. The CDR3 is 13 residues long. V lost 4 bases to trimming and J lost 4 bases, with 8 bases between them. CDR3 residues: CSVGDGGANVLTF. For the CDR3, the DNA is TGCAGCGTTGGCGACGGAGGGGCCAACGTCCTGACTTTC.

This clone has only a few counts. CDR3 protein: CASKGDNSYEQYF. DNA of the CDR3: TGTGCCAGCAAGGGGGACAACTCCTACGAGCAGTACTTC. The V gene is TRBV28, the J gene TRBJ2-7, with TRBD1 as a possible D gene (6 bases). V lost 7 bases and J 0 bases, leaving 10 bases between the germline ends. Per the germline V gene, CDR1 is MDHEN and CDR2 is SYDVKM. CDR3 length: 13 residues. Combining the CDR3 with reference TRBV28 and TRBJ2-7 gives the whole variable domain DVKVTQSSRYLVKRTGEKVFLECVQDMDHENMFWYRQDPGLGLRLIYFSYDVKMKEKGDIPEGYSVSREKKERFSLILESASTNQTSMYLCASKGDNSYEQYFGPGTRLTVT.

This clone was seen a handful of times. The chain links TRBV4-1 to TRBJ1-4; D is undetermined. V was cut by 1 base and J by 8 bases, with 5 bases left in between. Germline CDR1 MGHRA, CDR2 YSYEKL. This CDR3 has 12 residues. CDR3 nucleotides: TGCGCCAGCAGCCAAGTTAACGAAAAACTGTTTTTT. It codes for CASSQVNEKLFF.

Ten or more counts support this clone. The rearrangement uses TRBV6-8 and TRBJ2-7; tentatively, D is TRBD2 (7 bases). CDR1 and CDR2 from the germline V gene are MNHGY and SAAAGT. CDR3 length: 15 amino acids. Trimming took 7 bases from V and 3 from J, leaving 19 bases between them. The CDR3 here is CASTLNPGGGYEQYF. The CDR3 region has the DNA TGTGCCAGCACCCTAAACCCGGGGGGCGGCTACGAGCAGTACTTC.

This rearrangement joins TRBV6-8 to TRBJ2-2; a weak D match, TRBD1 (6 bases). This CDR3 is built from 18 residues. Trimming left V 5 bases short and J 4 bases short, with 23 bases between. Germline CDR1 MNHGY, CDR2 SAAAGT. CDR3 DNA sequence: TGTGCCAGCAGTACCGACTGGGGCAGGGGATCGTTCACCGGGGAGCTGTTTTTT. Its protein product is CASSTDWGRGSFTGELFF.

V gene TRBV5-1 combines with J gene TRBJ2-1; possibly TRBD2 for D (6 bases). Germline V gives CDR1 SGHRS, CDR2 YFSETQ. This CDR3 is 14 amino acids long. The V end was cut by 9 bases, the J end by 5 bases, with 18 bases between. CDR3 sequence reads: CATHRDSTDNEQFF. Here the CDR3 DNA reads TGCGCCACCCATAGGGACTCGACCGACAATGAGCAGTTCTTC.

This clone has only a few counts. The gene calls are TRBV6-7 and TRBJ2-1; 9 nucleotides align to TRBD1. TRBV6-7 counts as an open reading frame of uncertain function. The CDR3 loop spans 13 amino acids. J lost 8 bases, V lost 4 bases, and 3 bases had no gene match. The CDR3 coding sequence is TGTGCCAGCAGTTCGGACAGGGGATATGAGCAGTTCTTC. Translated, it gives CASSSDRGYEQFF.

This clone occurred a few times. The chain joins TRBV6-1 to TRBJ1-5; D remains unclear. Germline CDR1 and CDR2: MNHNS and SASEGT. The germline V and J ends were trimmed by 1 base and 4 bases, with 11 bases remaining between them. The CDR3 length is 15 residues. Written as DNA, the CDR3 is TGTGCCAGCAGTGAAGGCCCCGGTGGGAATCAGCCCCAGCATTTT. It codes for CASSEGPGGNQPQHF.

This clone was seen a handful of times. The V call is TRBV29-1, the J call TRBJ2-7; 10 bases are a match to TRBD2. Germline V gene sequence: CDR1 SQVTM, CDR2 ANQGSEA. The CDR3 extends over 13 amino acids. The V segment lost 7 bases and the J segment 2 bases; nucleotides outside the gene matches: 5. CDR3 coding DNA: TGCAGCGCCATAACTAGCGGGGCCTACGAGCAGTACTTC. This encodes CSAITSGAYEQYF.

This clone was counted between two and nine times. V gene TRBV25-1 combines with J gene TRBJ1-2; D possibly corresponds to TRBD1 (5 bases). Between the trimmed V and J ends, which lost 8 bases and 7 bases, there was a span of 17 bases. The length of the CDR3 is 13 residues. Germline CDR1 and CDR2: MGHDK and SYGVNS. The CDR3 protein is CASSRTPTGGYTF. The CDR3 nucleotides read TGTGCCAGCTCCCGGACACCGACGGGTGGCTACACCTTC.

The chain joins TRBV19 to TRBJ2-2; D is possibly TRBD2 (5 bases). CDR1 LNHDA and CDR2 SQIVND come from the germline V gene (reference sequence). The CDR3 loop spans 15 amino acids. Trimming removed 6 bases from V and 0 bases from J, with 11 bases in between. The CDR3 protein is CASRVSGPNTGELFF. CDR3 bases: TGTGCCAGTAGGGTCAGCGGCCCGAACACCGGGGAGCTGTTTTTT.

The J gene is TRBJ2-3, the V gene TRBV5-1; D may match TRBD1 or TRBD2 (5 bases each). From germline, CDR1 is SGHRS and CDR2 YFSETQ. CDR3 size: 15 residues. V lost 0 bases, J lost 2 bases, and 10 bases lay in between. The CDR3 region is CASSLASGTTDTQYF. DNA for the CDR3: TGCGCCAGCAGCTTGGCTTCCGGGACCACAGATACGCAGTATTTT.

The genes are TRBV14 and TRBJ1-1, with no clear D. CDR1 is SGHDN, CDR2 FVKESK, per germline. CDR3 length: 15 residues. V was trimmed by 4 bases and J by 4 bases, leaving 16 bases between them. The CDR3 nucleotides read TGTGCCAGCAGCCTCGATTTTCAAGGACTCACTGAAGCTTTCTTT. Its protein product is CASSLDFQGLTEAFF. The full variable domain, rest sourced from reference TRBV14 and TRBJ1-1, is EAGVTQFPSHSVIEKGQTVTLRCDPISGHDNLYWYRRVMGKEIKFLLHFVKESKQDESGMPNNRFLAERTGGTYSTLKVQPAELEDSGVYFCASSLDFQGLTEAFFGQGTRLTVV.

This clone has only one observation. The chain employs TRBV19 and TRBJ2-3; TRBD2 matches at 8 bases. The germline V gene has CDR1 LNHDA and CDR2 SQIVND (reference sequence). The CDR3 extends over 17 amino acids. Losses at the gene ends were 4 bases for V and 3 bases for J; bases not matched to a gene: 12. The CDR3 here is CASSRWVRGGRTDTQYF. The CDR3 DNA sequence: TGTGCCAGTAGTAGATGGGTCCGGGGGGGTAGAACAGATACGCAGTATTTT.

This clone was seen just once. Here the CDR3 DNA reads TGCGCCAGCAGCTTCTCAGGGGTCGGGTATGAAAAACTGTTTTTT. Translation: CASSFSGVGYEKLFF. The chain combines TRBV5-1 with TRBJ1-4; D may be TRBD1 (6 bases). V was pared by 2 bases and J by 6 bases, with 14 bases between. The CDR3 totals 15 residues. Germline lookup yields CDR1 SGHRS and CDR2 YFSETQ.

The chain is built from TRBV18 and TRBJ2-3; D ambiguous. The CDR3 has 13 residues. Trimming shortened V by 2 bases and J by 3 bases, and 6 bases separated the two germline ends. CDR1 and CDR2 (germline): KGHSH, LQKENI. CDR3 in DNA: TGTGCCAGCTCACCAAGCGTAACAGATACGCAGTATTTT. Its protein product is CASSPSVTDTQYF.

The V and J genes are TRBV28 and TRBJ2-1; a weak D match, TRBD1 (5 bases). The CDR3 has 14 amino acids. Germline CDR1 is MDHEN and CDR2 is SYDVKM. V lost 6 bases and J lost 5, with 14 bases in between. The CDR3 here is CASSVVGHDNEQFF. The CDR3 region has the DNA TGTGCCAGCAGCGTAGTGGGGCATGACAATGAGCAGTTCTTC. Filled out from reference TRBV28 and TRBJ2-1, the complete variable domain reads DVKVTQSSRYLVKRTGEKVFLECVQDMDHENMFWYRQDPGLGLRLIYFSYDVKMKEKGDIPEGYSVSREKKERFSLILESASTNQTSMYLCASSVVGHDNEQFFGPGTRLTVL.

This clone is termed medium-sized. This chain uses TRBV28 with TRBJ1-3; TRBD1 matches at 8 bases. Germline CDR1 and CDR2: MDHEN and SYDVKM. V gave up 4 bases and J gave up 2 bases; unmatched junction bases: 4. The CDR3 totals 15 residues. Here the CDR3 DNA reads TGTGCCAGCAGTTCCTCGGACAGGGCTGGAAACACCATATATTTT. Amino acids: CASSSSDRAGNTIYF.